This record covers a single T cell receptor (beta chain). Its target is unknown. UMIs containing a 6-nucleotide sample barcode were added via template switching. From its re-call of the 5' RACE reads, TCRdb lists each CDR3 protein once, without DNA. The table lists approximately 400,000 distinct CDR3 sequences, with under 3% in the top ten. The record originates from a study of monozygotic twins with inflammatory bowel disease. Findings and limits, study-wide: Limited power may explain why concordant and discordant twins showed no difference in repertoire similarity. Telling different T cell subtypes apart from each other was not possible.

Sequencing input: blood. The source is a human donor with ulcerative colitis or Crohn's disease, or a healthy co-twin of an affected twin (not recorded which).

The CDR3 loop reads CSAVLSAANTEAFF. The chain recombines TRBV20-1 with TRBJ1-1. Per the germline V gene, CDR1 is DFQATT and CDR2 is SNEGSKA (reference sequence). CDR3 length equals 14 residues.